Below, 17 T cell receptor beta chains from the same sample are listed, as sequenced in a study of early T cells in non-severe SARS-CoV-2 infection. TCRdb recomputed calls from the 5' RACE reads with MiXCR, one row per CDR3 protein. Of around 52,000 distinct CDR3 sequences in the sample, 6.2% are singletons; the top ten hold about 3.9%. Specimen: whole blood. These TCRs come from an adult who was a healthcare worker with PCR-confirmed SARS-CoV-2 infection or an uninfected control (not recorded which).

A word on this clonotype: A read error is possible here, since a much larger clone lies one base away. The genes are TRBV23-1 and TRBJ2-7; the D is unclear. TRBV23-1 is known as an ORF, though its function is uncertain. This CDR3 comprises 11 residues. V dropped 7 bases and J dropped 8 bases, with 12 bases sitting between them. The CDR3 DNA sequence: TGCGCCAGCACTCGTTGTGTCAAGCAGTACTTC. This encodes CASTRCVKQYF.

This clonotype occurred many times. The gene calls are TRBV18 and TRBJ2-7, with TRBD1 identical over 7 bases. From germline, CDR1 is KGHSH and CDR2 LQKENI. CDR3 length equals 16 residues. Losses at the gene ends were 5 bases for V and 2 bases for J; bases not matched to a gene: 12. CDR3 DNA sequence: TGTGCCAGCTCATGGGCGACAGGGAAGGTCACCTACGAGCAGTACTTC. This encodes CASSWATGKVTYEQYF.

This clonotype showed up just a few times. The rearrangement uses TRBV6-5 and TRBJ1-1, with D possibly matching TRBD1 (5 bases). The germline CDR1 and CDR2 sequences are MNHEY and SVGAGI. The CDR3 covers 15 residues. V lost 6 bases, J lost 0 bases, and 14 bases lay in between. CDR3 region: CASSGASSMNTEAFF. The CDR3 region has the DNA TGTGCCAGCAGCGGGGCTTCCTCCATGAACACTGAAGCTTTCTTT.

This clonotype has only a few counts. The chain links TRBV29-1 to TRBJ2-1; D is undetermined. The germline gives CDR1 SQVTM, CDR2 ANQGSEA. V gave up 4 bases and J gave up 13 bases, with 17 bases separating them. There are 12 residues in the CDR3. The CDR3 region has the DNA TGCAGCGTTGTTCTCGACTCCTTCGGCCAGTTCTTC. It codes for CSVVLDSFGQFF.

This clonotype has at least ten counts. The chain carries TRBV4-2 and TRBJ2-3, with a tentative D call TRBD1 (7 bases). The germline CDR1 and CDR2 sequences are LGHNA and YNFKEQ. V lost 1 base, J lost 6 bases, and 11 bases lay in between. This CDR3 contains 14 residues. CDR3 amino acids: CASSQGQGGDTQYF. The CDR3 nucleotides are TGTGCCAGCAGCCAAGGACAGGGAGGCGATACGCAGTATTTT.

The table lists this clonotype with many counts. The chain joins TRBV27 to TRBJ2-5, with TRBD2 matching 7 bases. J gave up 5 bases and V 5 bases, and 11 bases lay outside the gene matches. The germline CDR1 and CDR2 sequences are MNHEY and SMNVEV (reference sequence). The CDR3 consists of 15 residues. The CDR3 region has the DNA TGTGCCAGCAGTCCCCTTGGGGAGGGTGTGGAGACCCAGTACTTC. Its protein is CASSPLGEGVETQYF.

In this sample, this clonotype turned up many times. In DNA, the CDR3 is TGCAGTGCTAGAGGGCGGCCAGGGGGATTCACCGGGGAGCTGTTTTTT. Protein sequence: CSARGRPGGFTGELFF. This chain uses TRBV20-1 with TRBJ2-2; 7 nucleotides match TRBD1. V shed 1 base, J shed 4 bases, and the junction held 9 bases outside the gene matches. The CDR3 contains 16 residues. Germline loops: CDR1 DFQATT, CDR2 SNEGSKA (reference sequence).

This clonotype was recorded at least ten times. CDR3 in amino acids: CSARGLTETEAFF. The CDR3 DNA sequence: TGCAGTGCTAGAGGCTTGACAGAAACGGAAGCTTTCTTT. The genes are TRBV20-1 and TRBJ1-1, with D possibly matching TRBD1 (5 bases). Germline CDR1 and CDR2: DFQATT and SNEGSKA (reference sequence). V lost 1 base and J 8 bases, leaving 14 bases between the germline ends. This CDR3 is 13 amino acids long.

Many counts were recorded for this clonotype. This rearrangement joins TRBV5-5 to TRBJ2-7; D gene ambiguous. The germline V gene encodes CDR1 SGHKS and CDR2 YYEKEE (reference sequence). The CDR3 sequence is 12 residues long. Trimming took off 4 bases at V and 2 bases at J, with 7 bases between the two ends. The DNA of the CDR3 is TGTGCCAGCAGCGGGGATGCCTACGAGCAGTACTTC. This gives the protein CASSGDAYEQYF.

In its sample, this clonotype was seen a few times. The gene calls are TRBV7-6 and TRBJ2-7; D gene uncertain. Trimming shortened V by 4 bases and J by 0 bases, and 7 bases separated the two germline ends. The CDR3 consists of 13 residues. Germline lookup yields CDR1 SGHVS and CDR2 FNYEAQ. The CDR3 nucleotides read TGTGCCAGCAGCTCGCGGACCTCCTACGAGCAGTACTTC. This translates into CASSSRTSYEQYF.

This clonotype was counted ten times or more. CDR3 coding DNA: TGTGCCAGCAGCTTAGCCGCGTTGACCTACGAGCAGTACTTC. Translation: CASSLAALTYEQYF. V gene TRBV7-9 combines with J gene TRBJ2-7; no reliable D call. Germline values: CDR1 SEHNR, CDR2 FQNEAQ (reference sequence). V shed 0 bases and J shed 2 bases, with 8 bases lying between them. The CDR3 totals 14 residues.

This clonotype was found many times. This chain links TRBV7-9 with TRBJ1-6; D is uncertain. Trimming removed 4 bases at V and 13 bases at J, with 17 bases between. The CDR3 is 14 amino acids. In germline, CDR1 is SEHNR, CDR2 FQNEAQ (reference sequence). CDR3 loop: CASSSDGVDAPLHF. The DNA of the CDR3 is TGTGCCAGCAGCTCGGACGGAGTAGACGCCCCCCTCCACTTT.

CDR3 bases: TGTGCCAGCAAGTGGGACAAAAGTACCGGGGAGCTGTTTTTT. This translates into CASKWDKSTGELFF. The genes are TRBV6-2 or TRBV6-3 and TRBJ2-2, with a weak D call TRBD1 (6 bases). V was cut by 7 bases and J by 5 bases, with 14 bases left in between. Per germline, CDR1 MNHEY and CDR2 SVGEGT. The CDR3 spans 14 residues.

This clonotype was detected ten times or more. V usage is TRBV7-9 and J usage is TRBJ1-1; no clear D. Germline V gene data show CDR1 as SEHNR and CDR2 as FQNEAQ (reference sequence). The V gene lost 1 base and the J gene lost 4 bases, with 13 bases spanning the gap. CDR3 size: 15 residues. For the CDR3, the DNA is TGTGCCAGCAGCTTAGGATCCACCGGAGGCACTGAAGCTTTCTTT. Encoded protein: CASSLGSTGGTEAFF.

This clonotype occurred many times. The chain joins TRBV5-1 to TRBJ2-5; weak D call: TRBD2 (6 bases). Trimming took 2 bases from V and 1 from J, leaving 6 bases between them. CDR1 and CDR2 (germline): SGHRS, YFSETQ. CDR3 length: 13 residues. The CDR3 loop is CASSFGGQETQYF. CDR3 nucleotides: TGCGCCAGCAGCTTCGGGGGCCAAGAGACCCAGTACTTC.

This clonotype has ten or more counts. The chain combines TRBV7-2 with TRBJ2-1, with TRBD2 matching over 9 bases. V was clipped by 0 bases and J by 4 bases; unmatched bases: 7. Germline lookup yields CDR1 SGHTA and CDR2 FQGNSA. This CDR3 contains 17 residues. The DNA for the CDR3 is TGTGCCAGCAGCTTAGCGCTCCGGCGGGGGGGGTACAATGAGCAGTTCTTC. Translating it yields CASSLALRRGGYNEQFF.

This clonotype has only a few counts. The chain links TRBV19 to TRBJ2-4; D call uncertain. This CDR3 comprises 15 residues. The ends were cut back, 1 base at V and 0 bases at J, with 7 bases in the middle. Germline V CDR1 and CDR2: LNHDA, SQIVND (reference sequence). The CDR3 DNA reads TGTGCCAGTAGTATAGGAGCCGTAGCCAAAAACATTCAGTACTTC. It is translated as CASSIGAVAKNIQYF.